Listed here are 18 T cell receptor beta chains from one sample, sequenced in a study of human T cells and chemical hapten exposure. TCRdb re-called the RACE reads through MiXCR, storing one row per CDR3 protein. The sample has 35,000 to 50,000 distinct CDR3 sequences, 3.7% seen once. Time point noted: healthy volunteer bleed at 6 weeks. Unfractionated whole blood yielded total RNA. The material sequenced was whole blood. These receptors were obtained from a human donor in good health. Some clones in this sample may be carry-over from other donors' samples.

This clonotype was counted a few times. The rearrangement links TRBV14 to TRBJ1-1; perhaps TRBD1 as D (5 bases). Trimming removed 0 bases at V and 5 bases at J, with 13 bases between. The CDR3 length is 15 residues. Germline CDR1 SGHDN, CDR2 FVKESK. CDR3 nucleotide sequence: TGTGCCAGCAGCCAAGATCTGGGGGTTCGTACTGAAGCTTTCTTT. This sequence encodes CASSQDLGVRTEAFF.

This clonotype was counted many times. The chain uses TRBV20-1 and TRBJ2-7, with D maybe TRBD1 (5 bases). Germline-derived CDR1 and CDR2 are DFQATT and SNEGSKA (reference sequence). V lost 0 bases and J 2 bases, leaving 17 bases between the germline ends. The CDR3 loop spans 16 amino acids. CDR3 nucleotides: TGCAGTGCTAGAGATGGGGCAGGGCCATTCCCCTACGAGCAGTACTTC. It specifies CSARDGAGPFPYEQYF.

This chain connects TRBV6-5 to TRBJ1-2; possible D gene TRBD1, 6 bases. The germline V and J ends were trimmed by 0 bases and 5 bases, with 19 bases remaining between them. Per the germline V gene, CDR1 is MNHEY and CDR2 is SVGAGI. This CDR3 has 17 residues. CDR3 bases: TGTGCCAGCAGTTACTCGATGGGACATGGGATCGGGTATGGCTACACCTTC. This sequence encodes CASSYSMGHGIGYGYTF.

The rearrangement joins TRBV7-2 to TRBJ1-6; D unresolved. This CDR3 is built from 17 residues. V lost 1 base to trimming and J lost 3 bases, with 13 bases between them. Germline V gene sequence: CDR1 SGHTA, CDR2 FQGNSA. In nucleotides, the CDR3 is TGTGCCAGCAGCTTAGGGTCCCCCCGGAGCTATAATTCACCCCTCCACTTT. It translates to CASSLGSPRSYNSPLHF.

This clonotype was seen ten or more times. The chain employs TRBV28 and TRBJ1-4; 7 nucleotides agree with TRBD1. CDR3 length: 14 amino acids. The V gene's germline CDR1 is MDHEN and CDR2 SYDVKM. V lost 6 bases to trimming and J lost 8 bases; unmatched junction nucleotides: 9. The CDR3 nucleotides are TGTGCCAGCAGCGATGACAGGGTTGGAGAAAAACTGTTTTTT. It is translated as CASSDDRVGEKLFF. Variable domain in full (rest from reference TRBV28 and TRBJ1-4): DVKVTQSSRYLVKRTGEKVFLECVQDMDHENMFWYRQDPGLGLRLIYFSYDVKMKEKGDIPEGYSVSREKKERFSLILESASTNQTSMYLCASSDDRVGEKLFFGSGTQLSVL.

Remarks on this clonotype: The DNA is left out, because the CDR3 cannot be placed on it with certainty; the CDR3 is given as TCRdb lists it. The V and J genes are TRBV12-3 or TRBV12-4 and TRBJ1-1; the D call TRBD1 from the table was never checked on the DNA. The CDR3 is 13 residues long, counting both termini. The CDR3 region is CASSFGPGTEAFF.

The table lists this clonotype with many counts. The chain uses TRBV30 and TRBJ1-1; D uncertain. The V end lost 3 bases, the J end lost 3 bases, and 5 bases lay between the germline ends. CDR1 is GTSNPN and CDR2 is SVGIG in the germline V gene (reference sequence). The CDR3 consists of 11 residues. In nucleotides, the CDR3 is TGTGCCTGGAGCTCCTACACTGAAGCTTTCTTT. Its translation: CAWSSYTEAFF.

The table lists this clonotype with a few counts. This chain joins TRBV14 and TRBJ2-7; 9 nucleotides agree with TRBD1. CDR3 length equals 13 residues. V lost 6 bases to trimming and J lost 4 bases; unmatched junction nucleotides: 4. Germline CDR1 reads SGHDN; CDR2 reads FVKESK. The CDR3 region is CASRGQGGYEQYF. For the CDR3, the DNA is TGTGCCAGCAGGGGACAGGGTGGATACGAGCAGTACTTC.

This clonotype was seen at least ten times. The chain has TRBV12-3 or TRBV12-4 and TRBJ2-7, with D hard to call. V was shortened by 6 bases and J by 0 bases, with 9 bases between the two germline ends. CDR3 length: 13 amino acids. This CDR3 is CASREPSSYEQYF. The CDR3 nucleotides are TGTGCCAGCAGAGAGCCGAGCTCCTACGAGCAGTACTTC.

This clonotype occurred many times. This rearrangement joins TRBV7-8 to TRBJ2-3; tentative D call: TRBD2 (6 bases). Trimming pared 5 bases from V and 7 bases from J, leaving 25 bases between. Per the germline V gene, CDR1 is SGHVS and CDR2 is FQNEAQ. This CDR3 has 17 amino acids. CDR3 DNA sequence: TGTGCCAGCAGCCCCTCCCGGTTGGGCGGGACCTCACATACGCAGTATTTT. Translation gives CASSPSRLGGTSHTQYF.

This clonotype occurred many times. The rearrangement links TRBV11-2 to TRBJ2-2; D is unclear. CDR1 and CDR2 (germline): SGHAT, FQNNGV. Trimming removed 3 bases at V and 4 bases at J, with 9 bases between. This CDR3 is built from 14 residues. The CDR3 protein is CASSFETGTGELFF. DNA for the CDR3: TGTGCCAGCAGCTTTGAGACGGGCACCGGGGAGCTGTTTTTT.

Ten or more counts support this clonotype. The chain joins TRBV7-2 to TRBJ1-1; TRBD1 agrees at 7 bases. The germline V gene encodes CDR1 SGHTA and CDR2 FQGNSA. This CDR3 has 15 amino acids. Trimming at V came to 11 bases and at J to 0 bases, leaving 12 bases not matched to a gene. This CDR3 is CAGLRGRGLNTEAFF. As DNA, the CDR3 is TGTGCCGGCCTTAGGGGGCGGGGCTTGAACACTGAAGCTTTCTTT.

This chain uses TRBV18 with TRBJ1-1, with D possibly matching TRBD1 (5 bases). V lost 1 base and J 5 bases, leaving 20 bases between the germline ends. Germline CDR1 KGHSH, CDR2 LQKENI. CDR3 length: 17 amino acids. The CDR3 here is CASSPLGSRGSWTEAFF. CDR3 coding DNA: TGTGCCAGCTCACCACTGGGTAGCCGGGGGTCGTGGACTGAAGCTTTCTTT. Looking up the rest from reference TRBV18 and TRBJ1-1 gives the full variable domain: NAGVMQNPRHLVRRRGQEARLRCSPMKGHSHVYWYRQLPEEGLKFMVYLQKENIIDESGMPKERFSAEFPKEGPSILRIQQVVRGDSAAYFCASSPLGSRGSWTEAFFGQGTRLTVV.

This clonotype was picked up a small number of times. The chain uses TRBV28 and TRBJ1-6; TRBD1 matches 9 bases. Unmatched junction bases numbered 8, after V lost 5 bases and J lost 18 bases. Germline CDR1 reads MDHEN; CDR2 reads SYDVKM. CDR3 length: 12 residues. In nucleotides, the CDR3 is TGTGCCAGCAGTCCCCGGACAGGGGAGCCCCACTTT. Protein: CASSPRTGEPHF.

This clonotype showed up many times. The CDR3: CASRFWDSNTEAFF. DNA of the CDR3: TGTGCCAGCCGGTTCTGGGACAGTAACACTGAAGCTTTCTTT. The J gene is TRBJ1-1, the V gene TRBV5-5, with 7 bases aligning to TRBD1. The CDR3 totals 14 residues. Germline-derived CDR1 and CDR2 are SGHKS and YYEKEE (reference sequence). After removal of 7 bases from V and 2 bases from J, the junction contained 8 bases not matched to a gene.

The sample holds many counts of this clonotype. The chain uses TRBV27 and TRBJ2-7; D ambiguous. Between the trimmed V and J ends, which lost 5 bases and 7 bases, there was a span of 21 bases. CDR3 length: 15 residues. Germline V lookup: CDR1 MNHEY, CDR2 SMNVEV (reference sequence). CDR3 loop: CASSHGAGEIPEQYF. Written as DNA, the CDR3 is TGTGCCAGCAGTCACGGTGCAGGCGAGATTCCAGAGCAGTACTTC.

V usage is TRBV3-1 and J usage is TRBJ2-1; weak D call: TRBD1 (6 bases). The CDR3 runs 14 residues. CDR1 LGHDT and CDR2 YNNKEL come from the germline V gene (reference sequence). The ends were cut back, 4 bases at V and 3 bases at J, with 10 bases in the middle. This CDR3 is CASSRVQGYNEQFF. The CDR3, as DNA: TGTGCCAGCAGCCGGGTACAGGGCTACAATGAGCAGTTCTTC.

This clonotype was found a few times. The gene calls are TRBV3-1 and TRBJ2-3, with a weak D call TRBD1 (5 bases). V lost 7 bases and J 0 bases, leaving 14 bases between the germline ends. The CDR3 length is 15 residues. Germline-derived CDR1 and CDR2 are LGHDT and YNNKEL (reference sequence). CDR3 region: CASTALGASTDTQYF. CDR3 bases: TGTGCCAGCACGGCCCTTGGGGCAAGCACAGATACGCAGTATTTT.